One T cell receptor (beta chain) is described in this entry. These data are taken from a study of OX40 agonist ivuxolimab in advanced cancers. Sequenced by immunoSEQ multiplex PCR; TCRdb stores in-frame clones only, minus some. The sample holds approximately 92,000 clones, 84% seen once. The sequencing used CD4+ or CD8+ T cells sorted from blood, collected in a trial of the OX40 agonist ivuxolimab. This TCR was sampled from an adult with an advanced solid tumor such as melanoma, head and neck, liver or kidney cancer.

The CDR3 bases are TGCGCCAGCAGGGCAGACCAAGAGACCCAGTACTTC. It is translated as CASRADQETQYF. The V gene is TRBV5-1, the J gene TRBJ2-5; no reliable D call. V lost 5 bases to trimming and J lost 0 bases, with 5 bases between them. This CDR3 comprises 12 residues. Germline V lookup: CDR1 SGHRS, CDR2 YFSETQ.